The present T cell receptor (beta chain) was sequenced within a study of T cells in Graves' hyperthyroidism and ophthalmopathy. General observations from the study: The model made its ophthalmopathy prediction, and onset followed a median approximately six months later. In the blood, most expanded thyroid clonotypes above 0.001 appeared as well.

Of note for this clonotype: The antigen remains undetermined.

Amplified TCR beta CDR3 regions came from RNA transcripts. The HTBI primer set drove a first-round RT-PCR of the TCR CDR3. TCRdb used MiXCR to reprocess the multiplex PCR reads, holding one entry per CDR3 protein. The data hold hundreds of thousands of distinct CDR3 sequences, with 15% to 20% observed a single time. Inclusion characteristics of ophthalmopathy patients comprised a Clinical Activity Score of at least 3, a NOSPECS grade of at least 4, and duration under 3 months. Sequencing was carried out using blood. The clonotype was recovered from a woman younger than 35 with Graves' ophthalmopathy.

The CDR3 region is CASSLEWTGGYEQYF. The CDR3 DNA reads TGTGCCAGCAGTCTAGAATGGACAGGGGGCTACGAGCAGTACTTC. The chain uses TRBV27 and TRBJ2-7, with 10 bases matching TRBD1. Germline lookup yields CDR1 MNHEY and CDR2 SMNVEV (reference sequence). The CDR3 runs 15 residues. Losses at the gene ends were 5 bases for V and 3 bases for J; bases not matched to a gene: 7.